These T cell receptor beta chains were read from a single sample in a study of blood T cell repertoires in COVID-19. Data came from immunoSEQ multiplex PCR; TCRdb stores just in-frame clones and leaves some out. The sample holds some 190,000 clones, over 70% seen once. Material for sequencing was peripheral blood. These receptors came from a man aged 55 to 70 with acute or convalescent COVID-19. Each CDR3 is given with its conserved first and last residue.

v_call	cdr3_aa
TRBV5-1	CASSLELAGASDTQYF
TRBV3-1/TRBV3-2	CASSQEAAEEYEQYF
TRBV6-2/TRBV6-3	CASSVLGQTSNQPQHF
TRBV24-1	CATSDLLAGDRGNEQFF
TRBV6-5	CASRTGGQYGYTF
TRBV30	CAWSSMETNEKLFF
TRBV14	CASSQDFGYGYTF
TRBV10-3	CATSTGPNQPQHF
TRBV29-1	CSVRPRGLVYNEQFF
TRBV5-4	CASSSPSGGPYNEQFF